These T cell receptor beta chains were read from a single sample in a study of beta chain features in type 1 diabetes. Sequenced by immunoSEQ multiplex PCR; TCRdb stores in-frame clones only, minus some. The data contain some 660,000 clones, around an eighth of them singletons. Sequencing was performed on naive CD4+ T cells from blood. The receptors shown here come from a man between 18 and 29 years old with type 1 diabetes. Each CDR3 is given with its conserved first and last residue. The order of the fields is J gene, V gene, clone size, D gene, CDR3 DNA, CDR3 protein. The D gene is left open where the match is weak. The size field is filled for only some rows; it gives once, few, many or a size class.

>TRBJ2-1|TRBV6-5|-|-
TGTGCCAGCAGTTACTCGAGACAGTATAAGCAGTTCTTC
CASSYSRQYKQFF
>TRBJ1-1|TRBV5-1|-|-
TGCGCCAGCAGCTTAAATGGGGAGAACACTGAAGCTTTCTTT
CASSLNGENTEAFF
>TRBJ2-5|TRBV5-1|few|TRBD2
TGCGCCAGCAGCTTGTTTAGCGGGAGAGTGGAGACCCAGTACTTC
CASSLFSGRVETQYF
>TRBJ2-3|TRBV2|-|-
TGTGCCAGCAGTGACCTGGGCGGACAAAATCAGTATTTT
CASSDLGGQNQYF
>TRBJ2-3|TRBV7-2|few|-
TGTGCCAGCAGCCCCAGGGGCACAGATACGCAGTATTTT
CASSPRGTDTQYF
>TRBJ2-1|TRBV7-9|-|-
TGTGCCAGCAGCTTAACTCCTAAAGCGGGTAGAGTTTACAATGAGCAGTTCTTC
CASSLTPKAGRVYNEQFF
>TRBJ2-5|TRBV30|-|TRBD2
TGTGCCTGGAGTGTAGGGCGGGGGGGCCAAGAGACCCAGTACTTC
CAWSVGRGGQETQYF
>TRBJ2-7|TRBV30|few|-
TGTGCCTGGAGTGCCCAGGGGAGGGACGAGCAGTACTTC
CAWSAQGRDEQYF
>TRBJ2-5|TRBV5-1|-|-
TGCGCCAGCAGGCTACGGGAATACCAAGAGACCCAGTACTTC
CASRLREYQETQYF
>TRBJ2-3|TRBV18|few|-
TGTGCCAGCTCACCATCGGAGACTAGCACAGATACGCAGTATTTT
CASSPSETSTDTQYF
>TRBJ2-5|TRBV29-1|-|-
TGCAGCGTTGAAATTAGGAGTGGGGAGACCCAGTACTTC
CSVEIRSGETQYF
>TRBJ2-5|TRBV12-5|-|-
TGTGCTAGTGGCCTACAGGGAGCGAACCAAGAGACCCAGTACTTC
CASGLQGANQETQYF
>TRBJ2-3|TRBV5-4|-|-
TGTGCCAGCAGTCCGTATGGAACAGATACGCAGTATTTT
CASSPYGTDTQYF
>TRBJ2-7|TRBV7-9|-|-
TGTGCCAGCAGCTCAGGGTTGGTTGAGCAGTACTTC
CASSSGLVEQYF
>TRBJ2-2|TRBV29-1|-|TRBD1
TGCAGCGTTGGAAAGGGGACAGCGAACACCGGGGAGCTGTTTTTT
CSVGKGTANTGELFF
>TRBJ2-6|TRBV7-2|-|-
TGTGCCAGCAGCTTAAGTCAGAATAAAGCCAACGTCCTGACTTTC
CASSLSQNKANVLTF
>TRBJ2-1|TRBV5-1|-|-
TGCGCCAGCAGCTTAGGGAGAACCCCATTTAATGAGCAGTTCTTC
CASSLGRTPFNEQFF
>TRBJ1-2|TRBV25-1|-|-
TGTGCCAGCAGTGCACAGCGCTATGGCTACACCTTC
CASSAQRYGYTF
>TRBJ2-7|TRBV9|few|-
TGTGCCAGCAGCGTAGGTTGGCTAGGCGACTACGAGCAGTACTTC
CASSVGWLGDYEQYF
>TRBJ1-2|TRBV30|-|-
TGTGCCTGGAGTGTACTTTCCGGCTATGGCTACACCTTC
CAWSVLSGYGYTF
>TRBJ1-2|TRBV4-3|few|-
TGCGCCAGCAGCCAAGATGAGGGCTACTATGGCTACACCTTC
CASSQDEGYYGYTF
>TRBJ1-6|TRBV7-9|few|-
TGTGCCAGCAGACTAGGGGTTTCGGATTCACCCCTCCACTTT
CASRLGVSDSPLHF
>TRBJ2-7|TRBV5-1|-|-
TGCGCCAGCAGCCTAAAGACAGGAGGAACGACCTACGAGCAGTACTTC
CASSLKTGGTTYEQYF
>TRBJ1-1|TRBV7-2|-|-
TGTGCCAGCAGCTTAGGCAGGAACACTGAAGCTTTCTTT
CASSLGRNTEAFF